A single sample is the source of the 22 T cell receptor beta chains below, sequenced in a study of CD8 T cells in ankylosing spondylitis. TCRdb used MiXCR to reprocess the 5' RACE reads, holding one entry per CDR3 protein. This sample has some 87,000 distinct CDR3 sequences, with around 9.4% found just once. Sequencing used blood, either unsorted or a sorted T cell fraction (not recorded which). These receptors originate from a male donor with ankylosing spondylitis or in good health (not recorded which).

This clonotype was observed at least ten times. The chain uses TRBV7-8 and TRBJ2-3, with D unresolved. V was clipped by 1 base and J by 5 bases, with 7 bases between them. Germline V gene sequence: CDR1 SGHVS, CDR2 FQNEAQ. This CDR3 contains 13 residues. CDR3 sequence reads: CASSLGRQDTQYF. Here the CDR3 DNA reads TGTGCCAGCAGCTTAGGGCGTCAAGATACGCAGTATTTT.

This clonotype was counted ten times or more. This chain uses TRBV5-1 with TRBJ2-1, with D perhaps TRBD1 (6 bases). V was cut by 2 bases and J by 0 bases, with 9 bases left in between. CDR3 length: 15 residues. CDR1 and CDR2 from the germline V gene are SGHRS and YFSETQ. The CDR3 nucleotides read TGCGCCAGCAGCTTTCAGGACAGCTCCTACAATGAGCAGTTCTTC. Protein: CASSFQDSSYNEQFF.

This clonotype was observed at least ten times. V is TRBV5-1 and J is TRBJ1-2; D might be TRBD1 (6 bases). V gave up 4 bases and J gave up 8 bases, with 18 bases separating them. Germline CDR1 reads SGHRS; CDR2 reads YFSETQ. This CDR3 has 14 residues. As DNA, the CDR3 is TGCGCCAGCAGCCTTAGACAAGGGGGGGGCGGCTACACCTTC. Translated: CASSLRQGGGGYTF.

This clonotype was recorded many times. This chain links TRBV20-1 with TRBJ1-1, with 7 bases aligning to TRBD1. J was trimmed by 8 bases and V by 0 bases; bases with no gene match: 12. This CDR3 has 15 amino acids. Germline V gives CDR1 DFQATT, CDR2 SNEGSKA (reference sequence). CDR3 in amino acids: CSARDPNRQGLEAFF. The CDR3 nucleotides read TGCAGTGCTAGAGACCCAAACAGACAGGGTCTAGAAGCTTTCTTT.

This clonotype was seen at least ten times. The V call is TRBV12-3 or TRBV12-4, the J call TRBJ2-2; D gene unclear. The CDR3 extends over 14 amino acids. V shed 3 bases and J shed 4 bases, with 9 bases lying between them. The CDR3 protein is CASSFYSSTGELFF. CDR3 coding DNA: TGTGCCAGCAGTTTCTACAGTTCCACCGGGGAGCTGTTTTTT.

This chain connects TRBV6-2 or TRBV6-3 to TRBJ1-2; possibly TRBD1 for D (6 bases). CDR1 and CDR2 (germline): MNHEY, SVGEGT. Trimming shortened V by 5 bases and J by 6 bases, and 22 bases separated the two germline ends. The CDR3 spans 16 residues. The CDR3 sequence: CASSPTGFSSSNGYTF. The CDR3 nucleotides are TGTGCCAGCAGTCCTACAGGGTTTTCTTCCTCGAATGGCTACACCTTC.

Ten or more counts support this clonotype. The chain carries TRBV7-4 and TRBJ1-1; 8 positions match TRBD1. Germline V lookup: CDR1 SGHVT, CDR2 SQSDAQ. With 1 base clipped from V and 0 bases from J, the junction kept 13 bases outside the gene matches. The CDR3 totals 19 residues. In nucleotides, the CDR3 is TGTGCCAGCAGCTTAGGCCCTCCCGCAGGGGGCACCATGAACACTGAAGCTTTCTTT. This translates into CASSLGPPAGGTMNTEAFF.

The table lists this clonotype with many counts. The rearrangement joins TRBV7-8 to TRBJ2-7; 10 bases fit TRBD1. Germline lookup yields CDR1 SGHVS and CDR2 FQNEAQ. V shed 3 bases and J 4 bases; nucleotides not matched to a gene: 6. The CDR3 runs to 15 residues. CDR3 sequence (DNA): TGTGCCAGCAGCTTTGGAGGGACAGGGGTGTACGAGCAGTACTTC. This translates into CASSFGGTGVYEQYF.

There are a few counts of this clonotype. Given a much more abundant clone one base away, this may be a read error. The V gene is TRBV3-1, the J gene TRBJ2-3; D is unresolved. Germline CDR1 is LGHDT and CDR2 is YNNKEL (reference sequence). V was pared by 3 bases and J by 2 bases, with 3 bases between. This CDR3 contains 12 residues. CDR3 nucleotide sequence: TGTGCCAGCAGCCACTCCACAGATACGCAGTATTTT. Protein product: CASSHSTDTQYF.

This clonotype was seen ten or more times. This rearrangement joins TRBV29-1 to TRBJ2-7; TRBD2 agrees at 9 bases. The germline V gene has CDR1 SQVTM and CDR2 ANQGSEA. This CDR3 is built from 13 residues. V gave up 5 bases and J gave up 2 bases; unmatched junction bases: 4. Written as DNA, the CDR3 is TGCAGCGTTAGTATAGCGGGGGCCTACGAGCAGTACTTC. Its translation is CSVSIAGAYEQYF.

Ten or more counts support this clonotype. This chain joins TRBV5-1 and TRBJ1-1; a weak D match, TRBD1 (6 bases). V dropped 3 bases and J dropped 0 bases, with 12 bases sitting between them. This CDR3 contains 15 residues. CDR1 and CDR2 (germline): SGHRS, YFSETQ. The CDR3 DNA reads as TGCGCCAGCAGCTCCAGGGGAAGGATGAACACTGAAGCTTTCTTT. It yields the protein CASSSRGRMNTEAFF.

CDR3 DNA: TGTGCCACCGGGACAGGGACGAACACCGGGGAGCTGTTTTTT. This translates into CATGTGTNTGELFF. V usage is TRBV7-3 and J usage is TRBJ2-2; the match to TRBD1 covers 9 bases. CDR3 length: 14 amino acids. CDR1 is SGHTA, CDR2 FQGTGA, per germline. V shed 10 bases, J shed 0 bases, and the junction held 3 bases outside the gene matches.

This clonotype was seen at least ten times. The chain joins TRBV4-2 to TRBJ2-1; TRBD2 matches at 8 bases. This CDR3 has 19 residues. CDR1 and CDR2 from the germline V gene are LGHNA and YNFKEQ. Trimming took 0 bases from V and 0 from J; bases not matched to a gene: 10. The CDR3 is CASSQELAGGLSSYNEQFF. CDR3 bases: TGTGCCAGCAGCCAAGAGCTCGCGGGGGGCTTGAGCTCCTACAATGAGCAGTTCTTC.

This clonotype was counted ten times or more. J is TRBJ2-7 and V is TRBV20-1; tentative D call: TRBD2 (5 bases). This CDR3 has 16 amino acids. V gave up 0 bases and J gave up 1 base, with 16 bases separating them. CDR1 and CDR2 (germline): DFQATT, SNEGSKA (reference sequence). CDR3 amino acids: CSARDIQAGTSYEQYF. The CDR3 nucleotides are TGCAGTGCTAGAGATATCCAGGCGGGCACTTCCTACGAGCAGTACTTC.

This clonotype has a count of ten or more. V and J are TRBV15 and TRBJ2-1, with D possibly TRBD1 on 6 matching bases. V lost 0 bases to trimming and J lost 10 bases, with 19 bases between them. CDR3 length equals 16 residues. Germline CDR1 and CDR2: LNHNV and YYDKDF (reference sequence). The CDR3 reads CATSRDPDRLIKEQFF. CDR3 nucleotides: TGTGCCACCAGCAGAGATCCGGACAGATTAATCAAAGAGCAGTTCTTC.

CDR3 bases: TGTGCTAACAGCTTATCCGGGGGTACCGGGGAGCTGTTTTTT. Translating it yields CANSLSGGTGELFF. The chain uses TRBV7-7 and TRBJ2-2; D might be TRBD2 (6 bases). This CDR3 is 14 amino acids long. Germline V gene data show CDR1 as SSHAT and CDR2 as FNYEAQ (reference sequence).

In its sample, this clonotype was seen many times. The chain is built from TRBV7-3 and TRBJ2-6; D gene ambiguous. Germline assignment: CDR1 SGHTA and CDR2 FQGTGA. The CDR3 is 17 residues long. V lost 5 bases, J lost 0 bases, and 14 bases lay in between. CDR3 nucleotide sequence: TGTGCCAGCAGCCCCACGAGCTCCCTCTCTGGGGCCAACGTCCTGACTTTC. Protein: CASSPTSSLSGANVLTF.

This clonotype was detected ten times or more. V usage is TRBV25-1 and J usage is TRBJ1-5; D uncertain. In germline, CDR1 is MGHDK, CDR2 SYGVNS. The CDR3 length is 14 residues. Trimming left V 6 bases short and J 4 bases short, with 13 bases between. The CDR3 protein is CASSGSQRNQPQHF. The CDR3 nucleotides are TGTGCCAGCAGCGGGTCCCAGAGGAATCAGCCCCAGCATTTT. The full variable domain, with the rest looked up from reference TRBV25-1 and TRBJ1-5, is EADIYQTPRYLVIGTGKKITLECSQTMGHDKMYWYQQDPGMELHLIHYSYGVNSTEKGDLSSESTVSRIRTEHFPLTLESARPSHTSQYLCASSGSQRNQPQHFGDGTRLSIL.

In this sample, this clonotype turned up a few times. The J gene is TRBJ2-5, the V gene TRBV28; D is undetermined. The germline V gene has CDR1 MDHEN and CDR2 SYDVKM. This CDR3 has 14 residues. Trimming took off 7 bases at V and 4 bases at J, with 16 bases between the two ends. The CDR3 loop reads CASTNSVAVETQYF. Written as DNA, the CDR3 is TGTGCCAGCACGAATTCTGTGGCCGTAGAGACCCAGTACTTC.

This clonotype was recorded many times. CDR3 amino acids: CASSILQGASNQPQHF. CDR3 in DNA: TGTGCCAGCAGTATATTACAGGGGGCCTCTAATCAGCCCCAGCATTTT. The chain links TRBV28 to TRBJ1-5; TRBD1 matches at 9 bases. The CDR3 loop spans 16 amino acids. Per germline, CDR1 MDHEN and CDR2 SYDVKM. V shed 5 bases, J shed 4 bases, and the junction held 9 bases outside the gene matches.

This clonotype was counted many times. V usage is TRBV28 and J usage is TRBJ2-5, with D hard to call. The V gene's germline CDR1 is MDHEN and CDR2 SYDVKM. This CDR3 region has 12 residues. Between the trimmed V and J ends, which lost 2 bases and 5 bases, there was a span of 6 bases. CDR3 protein: CASSLDGETQYF. In nucleotides, the CDR3 is TGTGCCAGCAGTTTAGACGGGGAGACCCAGTACTTC.

This clonotype has a count of ten or more. V and J are TRBV28 and TRBJ1-1; a weak D match, TRBD1 (6 bases). The CDR3 has 15 residues. Trimming took off 4 bases at V and 0 bases at J, with 12 bases between the two ends. Germline V gene data show CDR1 as MDHEN and CDR2 as SYDVKM. CDR3 bases: TGTGCCAGCAGTTACTCCGGGGGGCTGAACACTGAAGCTTTCTTT. Translated: CASSYSGGLNTEAFF. Full variable domain (outside the CDR3, taken from reference TRBV28 and TRBJ1-1): DVKVTQSSRYLVKRTGEKVFLECVQDMDHENMFWYRQDPGLGLRLIYFSYDVKMKEKGDIPEGYSVSREKKERFSLILESASTNQTSMYLCASSYSGGLNTEAFFGQGTRLTVV.